The 9 T cell receptor beta chains below were found in one sample sequenced in a study of cytomegalovirus exposure and HLA in healthy donors. Primers: 60 Vbeta forward and 13 Jbeta reverse. Profiling relied on immunoSEQ multiplex PCR, and the TCRdb table lists in-frame clones only, not all of them. Among around 70,000 clones, 70% to 80% were seen once, and the ten largest hold approximately 2.9%. The specimen was PBMCs. Receptor source: a girl aged 10-17 years in good health and CMV-seropositive.

In its sample, this clone was seen a few times. The chain is built from TRBV6-5 and TRBJ2-7; D is uncertain. The V gene's germline CDR1 is MNHEY and CDR2 SVGAGI. Trimming pared 7 bases from V and 6 bases from J, leaving 16 bases between. The CDR3 extends over 13 amino acids. The CDR3 is CASTKAAVGEQYF. CDR3 DNA sequence: TGTGCCAGCACCAAGGCGGCAGTGGGCGAGCAGTACTTC.

This chain connects TRBV28 to TRBJ1-6; D gene ambiguous. This CDR3 spans 16 amino acids. The V and J ends lost 5 bases and 5 bases respectively, with 16 bases between them. The germline V gene encodes CDR1 MDHEN and CDR2 SYDVKM. The DNA of the CDR3 is TGTGCCAGCAGTCCAGGATGGGCAGTGAATAATTCACCCCTCCACTTT. Its protein product is CASSPGWAVNNSPLHF.

The CDR3, as DNA: TGTGCCAGCAGTCATACACCTGGACAGCGATGTACCCCCTCCGGGGTAGAAGCTTTCTTT. This encodes CASSHTPGQRCTPSGVEAFF. The rearrangement links TRBV27 to TRBJ1-1, with a weak D call TRBD1 (6 bases). V dropped 5 bases and J dropped 8 bases, with 36 bases sitting between them. Germline CDR1 MNHEY, CDR2 SMNVEV (reference sequence). The CDR3 runs 20 residues.

The V gene is TRBV2, the J gene TRBJ1-5, with D possibly matching TRBD1 (5 bases). With 4 bases removed from V and 1 base from J, the gap between germline ends came to 8 bases. There are 14 residues in the CDR3. Germline loops: CDR1 SNHLY, CDR2 FYNNEI. The CDR3 bases are TGTGCCAGCAGTGGCAGGGTGAGCAATCAGCCCCAGCATTTT. Protein: CASSGRVSNQPQHF.

V usage is TRBV7-9 and J usage is TRBJ1-5; D call uncertain. The CDR3 spans 12 residues. Germline CDR1 is SEHNR and CDR2 is FQNEAQ (reference sequence). The CDR3 nucleotides are TGTGCGTTGGGGAGGGACAATCAGCCCCAGCATTTT. Protein: CALGRDNQPQHF.

V gene TRBV14 combines with J gene TRBJ1-6, with a tentative D call TRBD1 (6 bases). The CDR3 runs 17 residues. Trimming took off 0 bases at V and 7 bases at J, with 16 bases between the two ends. Germline CDR1 and CDR2: SGHDN and FVKESK. The CDR3 DNA reads TGTGCCAGCAGCCAAGACGCTCGGCAGGGGCAGAATTCACCCCTCCACTTT. Amino acid sequence: CASSQDARQGQNSPLHF.

The count of this clone is one. The gene calls are TRBV6-5 and TRBJ2-3, with a possible D match to TRBD2 (7 bases). This CDR3 contains 14 residues. Germline-derived CDR1 and CDR2 are MNHEY and SVGAGI. V gave up 11 bases and J gave up 5 bases, with 20 bases separating them. For the CDR3, the DNA is TGTGCCGTAAGGGGGGGGGCCGATAAAGATACGCAGTATTTT. This sequence encodes CAVRGGADKDTQYF.

V usage is TRBV2 and J usage is TRBJ1-1, with D maybe TRBD1 (5 bases). CDR1 is SNHLY and CDR2 is FYNNEI in the germline V gene. V lost 9 bases, J lost 1 base, and 12 bases lay in between. This CDR3 is 13 amino acids long. CDR3 loop: CASAGMGNTEAFF. The CDR3 coding sequence is TGTGCCAGTGCAGGGATGGGGAACACTGAAGCTTTCTTT.

The chain recombines TRBV28 with TRBJ1-2; tentative D call: TRBD1 (6 bases). V lost 5 bases and J 4 bases, leaving 8 bases between the germline ends. This CDR3 comprises 12 residues. The germline V gene encodes CDR1 MDHEN and CDR2 SYDVKM. DNA of the CDR3: TGTGCCAGCAGTAGGACAGTCTATGGCTACACCTTC. Its translation: CASSRTVYGYTF.